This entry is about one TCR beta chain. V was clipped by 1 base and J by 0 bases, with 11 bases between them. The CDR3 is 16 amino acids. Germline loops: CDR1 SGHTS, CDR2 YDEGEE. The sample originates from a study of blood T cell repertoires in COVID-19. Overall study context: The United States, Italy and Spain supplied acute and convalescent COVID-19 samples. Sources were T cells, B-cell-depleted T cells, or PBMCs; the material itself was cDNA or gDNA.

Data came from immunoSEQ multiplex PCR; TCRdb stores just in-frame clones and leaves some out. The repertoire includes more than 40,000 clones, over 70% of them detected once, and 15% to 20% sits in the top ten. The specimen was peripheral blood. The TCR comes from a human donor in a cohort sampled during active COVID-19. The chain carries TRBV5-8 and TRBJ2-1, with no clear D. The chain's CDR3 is CASSLFSDPSYNEQFF. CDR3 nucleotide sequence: TGTGCCAGCAGCTTGTTCAGTGATCCCTCCTACAATGAGCAGTTCTTC.